These T cell receptor beta chains were read from a single sample in a study of blood T cell repertoires in COVID-19. Repertoires were generated with immunoSEQ multiplex PCR, while TCRdb's copy carries only in-frame clones and drops some. This table has some 230,000 clones, 70% to 90% appearing once. Sequences were obtained from peripheral blood. These receptors were collected from a man in his fifties or sixties who had recovered from COVID-19. Both conserved end residues are part of each CDR3. D genes are given only for firm matches. Only some rows state a clone size, as once, few, many or a class for expanded clones.

d_gene	abundance	v_gene	j_gene	CDR3aa	CDR3nt
TRBD1	.	TRBV11-2	TRBJ2-1	CASSRTGSWYSYNEQFF	TGTGCCAGCAGCAGGACAGGGAGCTGGTACTCCTACAATGAGCAGTTCTTC
TRBD1	.	TRBV19	TRBJ1-1	CASSGTGTASTEAFF	TGTGCCAGTAGCGGGACAGGGACAGCTAGCACTGAAGCTTTCTTT
TRBD1	few	TRBV19	TRBJ1-5	CASKVGQGFQPQHF	TGTGCCAGTAAAGTTGGACAGGGTTTCCAGCCCCAGCATTTT
TRBD1	.	TRBV5-5	TRBJ1-3	CASSLGDSSGNTIYF	TGTGCCAGCAGCTTGGGGGACAGCTCTGGAAACACCATATATTTT
.	.	TRBV28	TRBJ1-4	CATRRSNEKLFF	TGTGCCACCCGGAGATCTAATGAAAAACTGTTTTTT
.	once	TRBV20-1	TRBJ2-1	CSARADNEQFF	TGCAGTGCTAGAGCCGACAATGAGCAGTTCTTC
TRBD2	.	TRBV30	TRBJ2-7	CAWSAGLARGPEQYF	TGTGCCTGGAGTGCTGGACTAGCGAGAGGTCCCGAGCAGTACTTC
TRBD1	few	TRBV11-2	TRBJ1-6	CASSLVWGQGGSPLHF	TGTGCCAGCAGCTTAGTATGGGGACAGGGTGGTTCACCCCTCCACTTT
TRBD2	.	TRBV27	TRBJ2-1	CATSSGTSSFREQFF	TGTGCCACCTCTAGCGGGACATCCTCCTTTCGGGAGCAGTTCTTC
.	few	TRBV7-2	TRBJ2-2	CASTRNGLSNTGELFF	TGTGCCAGCACCCGTAATGGGCTCTCCAACACCGGGGAGCTGTTTTTT
TRBD1	.	TRBV4-1	TRBJ1-6	CASSLRLGTAANSPLHF	TGCGCCAGCAGCCTGCGACTAGGGACAGCGGCTAATTCACCCCTCCACTTT
TRBD1	.	TRBV7-2	TRBJ2-5	CASSLVSAGGPPGTQYF	TGTGCCAGCAGCTTAGTATCGGCAGGGGGTCCCCCCGGGACCCAGTACTTC
.	few	TRBV4-1	TRBJ1-3	CASSQGRRGDTIYF	TGCGCCAGCAGCCAAGGCCGCAGGGGAGACACCATATATTTT
.	.	TRBV30	TRBJ1-2	CAWGLGAGGYTF	TGTGCCTGGGGTTTAGGGGCTGGAGGCTACACCTTC
.	.	TRBV2	TRBJ1-5	CASSGGVWNQPQHF	TGTGCCAGCAGTGGGGGGGTTTGGAATCAGCCCCAGCATTTT
.	.	TRBV7-2	TRBJ2-5	CASTHSLRLERETQYF	TGTGCCAGCACCCACTCCCTTAGACTAGAGAGAGAGACCCAGTACTTC